These 18 T cell receptor beta chains came from one sample sequenced in a study of blood T cell repertoires in COVID-19. Data came from immunoSEQ multiplex PCR; TCRdb stores just in-frame clones and leaves some out. The sample holds about 240,000 clones; around nine tenths are singletons and the top ten take over 6%. Sequenced sample: peripheral blood. Source of these receptors: a woman in her seventies with active or convalescent COVID-19.

The chain carries TRBV14 and TRBJ2-1; 7 bases are a match to TRBD1. The CDR3 consists of 15 residues. CDR1 and CDR2 from the germline V gene are SGHDN and FVKESK. The junction had 4 bases not matched to a gene; V was cut back by 3 bases and J by 2 bases. The CDR3 is CASSHTGATYNEQFF. CDR3 nucleotides: TGTGCCAGCAGCCACACAGGGGCGACCTACAATGAGCAGTTCTTC.

The genes are TRBV9 and TRBJ1-2; D is perhaps TRBD1 (6 bases). The CDR3 runs 14 residues. Between the trimmed V and J ends, which lost 0 bases and 6 bases, there was a span of 12 bases. Germline CDR1 is SGDLS and CDR2 is YYNGEE. CDR3 coding DNA: TGTGCCAGCAGCGTAGCCGGGGGGCACCATGGCTACACCTTC. This gives the protein CASSVAGGHHGYTF. Combining the CDR3 with reference TRBV9 and TRBJ1-2 gives the whole variable domain DSGVTQTPKHLITATGQRVTLRCSPRSGDLSVYWYQQSLDQGLQFLIQYYNGEERAKGNILERFSAQQFPDLHSELNLSSLELGDSALYFCASSVAGGHHGYTFGSGTRLTVV.

In this sample, this clone turned up once. J is TRBJ1-6 and V is TRBV7-2, with 7 bases fitting TRBD1. CDR1 and CDR2 (germline): SGHTA, FQGNSA. V trimming: 2 bases; J trimming: 10 bases; junction bases outside the gene matches: 8. CDR3 size: 15 residues. The CDR3 spells CASSLLGQLGSPLHF. The CDR3 DNA reads TGTGCCAGCAGCTTATTGGGACAGTTAGGATCACCCCTCCACTTT.

The chain has TRBV15 and TRBJ2-2; 8 bases match TRBD2. Losses at the gene ends were 1 base for V and 7 bases for J; bases not matched to a gene: 14. This CDR3 region has 18 residues. Germline CDR1 reads LNHNV; CDR2 reads YYDKDF (reference sequence). CDR3 protein: CATSRVRAGARPGGELFF. CDR3 bases: TGTGCCACCAGCAGAGTACGAGCGGGGGCCCGACCGGGCGGGGAGCTGTTTTTT.

The chain recombines TRBV7-9 with TRBJ2-7; D might be TRBD1 (6 bases). Trimming shortened V by 5 bases and J by 2 bases, and 10 bases separated the two germline ends. From germline, CDR1 is SEHNR and CDR2 FQNEAQ (reference sequence). The CDR3 length is 13 residues. The CDR3 reads CASSRDTAYEQYF. The CDR3 DNA follows: TGTGCCAGCAGCCGGGACACAGCCTACGAGCAGTACTTC.

The chain carries TRBV6-5 and TRBJ1-3; D remains ambiguous. The CDR3 is made up of 15 amino acids. The germline V gene has CDR1 MNHEY and CDR2 SVGAGI. Trimming shortened V by 4 bases and J by 2 bases, and 12 bases separated the two germline ends. The CDR3 bases are TGTGCCAGCAGTTTAACCCAAAGCGCTGGAAACACCATATATTTT. Translated, it gives CASSLTQSAGNTIYF.

The chain carries TRBV6-5 and TRBJ2-7, with 7 nucleotides matching TRBD1. Germline trimming cut 2 bases from V and 4 bases from J; bases unmatched to any gene: 8. The germline V gene encodes CDR1 MNHEY and CDR2 SVGAGI. This CDR3 contains 15 residues. The CDR3 here is CASSYTGTVVYEQYF. The CDR3, as DNA: TGTGCCAGCAGTTACACCGGGACAGTCGTGTACGAGCAGTACTTC.

This clone was found a few times. DNA for the CDR3: TGTGCCAGCAGGGGGGAGGCGAGGGGCTACACCTTC. Protein product: CASRGEARGYTF. The chain carries TRBV2 and TRBJ1-2; weak D call: TRBD1 (5 bases). This CDR3 spans 12 amino acids. Germline assignment: CDR1 SNHLY and CDR2 FYNNEI. V was pared by 6 bases and J by 8 bases, with 13 bases between. Combining the CDR3 with reference TRBV2 and TRBJ1-2 gives the whole variable domain EPEVTQTPSHQVTQMGQEVILRCVPISNHLYFYWYRQILGQKVEFLVSFYNNEISEKSEIFDDQFSVERPDGSNFTLKIRSTKLEDSAMYFCASRGEARGYTFGSGTRLTVV.

The rearrangement links TRBV3-1 (or the pseudogene TRBV3-2) to TRBJ2-3, with 9 bases that match TRBD2. The CDR3 spans 16 residues. V trimming: 11 bases; J trimming: 7 bases; junction bases outside the gene matches: 19. Per the germline V gene, CDR1 is LGHDT and CDR2 is YNNKEL (reference sequence). The DNA of the CDR3 is TGTGCCTCCCGGGGGGTAGCGGGGGACGGGGGAAATACGCAGTATTTT. Translation: CASRGVAGDGGNTQYF.

The count of this clone is one. The V gene is TRBV11-3, the J gene TRBJ1-1; a possible D gene is TRBD1 (6 bases). Trimming left V 5 bases short and J 6 bases short, with 13 bases between. This CDR3 spans 13 amino acids. The V gene's germline CDR1 is SGHNT and CDR2 YENEEA. CDR3 sequence: CASSQVRGSEAFF. CDR3 sequence (DNA): TGTGCCAGCAGCCAGGTGAGGGGGTCTGAAGCTTTCTTT.

The CDR3 loop is CASSLEGRVGGTKETQYF. DNA of the CDR3: TGTGCCAGCAGCTTAGAAGGAAGGGTCGGGGGGACGAAAGAGACCCAGTACTTC. V usage is TRBV7-9 and J usage is TRBJ2-5; 7 bases agree with TRBD2. Trimming at V came to 1 base and at J to 3 bases, leaving 14 bases not matched to a gene. This CDR3 is built from 18 residues. Per the germline V gene, CDR1 is SEHNR and CDR2 is FQNEAQ (reference sequence).

The genes are TRBV11-2 and TRBJ1-4, with 7 bases fitting TRBD1. Germline V gene sequence: CDR1 SGHAT, CDR2 FQNNGV. The CDR3 is made up of 14 amino acids. V dropped 3 bases and J dropped 8; count of bases not matched to a gene: 6. DNA for the CDR3: TGTGCCAGCAGCTTGAACAGGGGAGGAGAAAAACTGTTTTTT. This gives the protein CASSLNRGGEKLFF.

The chain has TRBV6-5 and TRBJ1-2; 8 bases agree with TRBD1. This CDR3 has 15 amino acids. Trimming took 7 bases from V and 4 from J; bases not matched to a gene: 11. Per the germline V gene, CDR1 is MNHEY and CDR2 is SVGAGI. CDR3 in DNA: TGTGCCAGCATTCAATCCTTGGGACAGGCCTATGGCTACACCTTC. Residues: CASIQSLGQAYGYTF.

The chain is built from TRBV6-5 and TRBJ2-6, with TRBD1 matching over 9 bases. Trimming at V came to 7 bases and at J to 2 bases, leaving 3 bases not matched to a gene. There are 15 residues in the CDR3. In germline, CDR1 is MNHEY, CDR2 SVGAGI. The CDR3 region has the DNA TGTGCCAGCAACAGACAGGGGGCTGGGGCCAACGTCCTGACTTTC. It translates to CASNRQGAGANVLTF.

The chain uses TRBV7-9 and TRBJ2-5; D possibly corresponds to TRBD2 (5 bases). Germline V lookup: CDR1 SEHNR, CDR2 FQNEAQ (reference sequence). CDR3 size: 12 residues. The V gene lost 10 bases and the J gene lost 3 bases, with 12 bases spanning the gap. The CDR3 sequence is CATQEVKETQYF. Here the CDR3 DNA reads TGTGCCACCCAGGAGGTCAAAGAGACCCAGTACTTC.

This clone has more than one count but fewer than ten. The chain joins TRBV7-2 to TRBJ1-1; D unresolved. The V and J ends lost 5 bases and 1 base respectively, with 8 bases between them. Per germline, CDR1 SGHTA and CDR2 FQGNSA. The CDR3 sequence is 13 residues long. CDR3: CASSNQSNTEAFF. CDR3 sequence (DNA): TGTGCCAGCAGCAATCAGTCGAACACTGAAGCTTTCTTT.

The J gene is TRBJ2-7, the V gene TRBV3-1 (or the pseudogene TRBV3-2); 13 bases fit TRBD2. The length of the CDR3 is 17 residues. Germline V gives CDR1 LGHDT, CDR2 YNNKEL (reference sequence). J was trimmed by 3 bases and V by 4 bases; bases with no gene match: 9. CDR3 region: CASSRTSGGSYFYEQYF. The CDR3 region has the DNA TGTGCCAGCAGCCGGACTAGCGGGGGCTCGTACTTCTACGAGCAGTACTTC.

The chain combines TRBV5-1 with TRBJ1-1; 7 bases fit TRBD1. Losses at the gene ends were 3 bases for V and 1 base for J; bases not matched to a gene: 6. CDR3 size: 15 residues. Germline-derived CDR1 and CDR2 are SGHRS and YFSETQ. Here the CDR3 reads CASSSTQGGNTEAFF. The CDR3 nucleotides are TGCGCCAGCAGCTCAACCCAGGGGGGGAACACTGAAGCTTTCTTT.